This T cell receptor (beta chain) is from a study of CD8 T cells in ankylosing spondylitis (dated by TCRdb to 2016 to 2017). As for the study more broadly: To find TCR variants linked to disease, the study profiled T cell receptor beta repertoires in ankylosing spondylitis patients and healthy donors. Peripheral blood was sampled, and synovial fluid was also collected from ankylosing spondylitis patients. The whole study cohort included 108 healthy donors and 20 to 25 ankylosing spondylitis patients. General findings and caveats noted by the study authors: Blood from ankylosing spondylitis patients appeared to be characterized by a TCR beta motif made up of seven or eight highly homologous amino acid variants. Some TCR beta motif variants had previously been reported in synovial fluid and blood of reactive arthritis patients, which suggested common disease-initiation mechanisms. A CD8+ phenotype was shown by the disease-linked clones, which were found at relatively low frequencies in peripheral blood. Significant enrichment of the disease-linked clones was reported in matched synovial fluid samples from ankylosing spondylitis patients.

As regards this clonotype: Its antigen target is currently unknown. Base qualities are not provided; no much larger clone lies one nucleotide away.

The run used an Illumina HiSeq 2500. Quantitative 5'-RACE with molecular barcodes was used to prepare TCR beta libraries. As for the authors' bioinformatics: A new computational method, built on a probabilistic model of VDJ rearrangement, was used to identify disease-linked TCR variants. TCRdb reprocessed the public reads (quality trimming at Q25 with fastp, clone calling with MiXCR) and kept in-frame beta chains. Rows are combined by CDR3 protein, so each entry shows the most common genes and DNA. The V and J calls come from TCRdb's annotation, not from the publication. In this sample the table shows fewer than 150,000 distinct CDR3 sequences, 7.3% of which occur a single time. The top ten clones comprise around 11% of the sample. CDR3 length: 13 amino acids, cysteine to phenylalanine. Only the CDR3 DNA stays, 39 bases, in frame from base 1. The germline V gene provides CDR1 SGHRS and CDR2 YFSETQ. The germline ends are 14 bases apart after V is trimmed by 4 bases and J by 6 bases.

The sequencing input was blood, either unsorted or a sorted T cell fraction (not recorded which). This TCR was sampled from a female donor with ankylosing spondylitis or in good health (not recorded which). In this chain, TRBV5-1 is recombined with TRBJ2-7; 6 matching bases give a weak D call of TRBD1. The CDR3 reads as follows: CASSHRGGVEQYF. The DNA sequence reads TGCGCCAGCAGCCATAGAGGGGGTGTCGAGCAGTACTTC.